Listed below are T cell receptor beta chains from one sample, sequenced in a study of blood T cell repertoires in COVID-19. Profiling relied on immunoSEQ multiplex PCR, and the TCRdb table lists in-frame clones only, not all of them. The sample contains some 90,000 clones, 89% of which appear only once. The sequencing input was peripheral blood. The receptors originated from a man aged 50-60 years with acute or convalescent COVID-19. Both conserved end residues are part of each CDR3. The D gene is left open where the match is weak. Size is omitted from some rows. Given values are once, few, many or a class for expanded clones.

CDR3: CASSDLTGGRSPLHF
DNA: TGTGCCAGCAGTGACCTAACAGGGGGTCGTTCACCCCTCCACTTT
D: TRBD1
J: TRBJ1-6
V: TRBV6-1
size: NA

CDR3: CASSLVEGLNLGKETQYF
DNA: TGTGCCAGCAGCTTAGTGGAGGGGCTCAACTTAGGGAAAGAGACCCAGTACTTC
D: NA
J: TRBJ2-5
V: TRBV7-9
size: NA

CDR3: CASSRGTSGQGGELFF
DNA: TGCGCCAGCAGCCGCGGGACTAGCGGTCAGGGCGGGGAGCTGTTTTTT
D: TRBD2
J: TRBJ2-2
V: TRBV5-1
size: NA

CDR3: CASSLAAGVQGDTQYF
DNA: TGCGCCAGCAGCTTGGCCGCGGGGGTCCAGGGTGATACGCAGTATTTT
D: TRBD2
J: TRBJ2-3
V: TRBV5-1
size: NA

CDR3: CASSHYNQPQHF
DNA: TGTGCCAGCAGCCACTATAATCAGCCCCAGCATTTT
D: NA
J: TRBJ1-5
V: TRBV6-2/TRBV6-3
size: NA

CDR3: CASFRDRGVEQYF
DNA: TGTGCCAGCTTCCGGGACAGGGGTGTTGAGCAGTACTTC
D: TRBD1
J: TRBJ2-7
V: TRBV2
size: NA

CDR3: CASSRPGDSNYGYTF
DNA: TGTGCCAGCAGTAGACCCGGGGATTCTAACTATGGCTACACCTTC
D: NA
J: TRBJ1-2
V: TRBV6-5
size: once

CDR3: CSVGQGANSPLHF
DNA: TGCAGCGTGGGACAGGGGGCGAATTCACCCCTCCACTTT
D: TRBD1
J: TRBJ1-6
V: TRBV29-1
size: NA

CDR3: CASSFRGEGGYTF
DNA: TGTGCCAGCAGCTTTCGGGGGGAAGGTGGCTACACCTTC
D: NA
J: TRBJ1-2
V: TRBV5-5
size: NA

CDR3: CASRGAPGQLGYNEQFF
DNA: TGTGCCAGCAGGGGGGCCCCGGGACAGTTAGGATACAATGAGCAGTTCTTC
D: TRBD1
J: TRBJ2-1
V: TRBV2
size: NA

CDR3: CASSEGGRNTQYF
DNA: TGTGCCAGCAGTGAAGGGGGGAGGAATACGCAGTATTTT
D: NA
J: TRBJ2-3
V: TRBV6-1
size: once

CDR3: CATSGWTGATGELFF
DNA: TGTGCCACCAGTGGATGGACAGGGGCCACCGGGGAGCTGTTTTTT
D: TRBD1
J: TRBJ2-2
V: TRBV24-1
size: NA

CDR3: CATSDFGLAGHNEQFF
DNA: TGTGCCACCAGTGATTTCGGACTAGCGGGGCACAATGAGCAGTTCTTC
D: TRBD2
J: TRBJ2-1
V: TRBV24-1
size: NA

CDR3: CASIPAGGAYGYTF
DNA: TGTGCCAGCATCCCCGCGGGAGGGGCCTATGGCTACACCTTC
D: NA
J: TRBJ1-2
V: TRBV7-2
size: once

CDR3: CASSRSGGPGANVLTF
DNA: TGTGCCAGCAGCCGAAGCGGGGGCCCTGGGGCCAACGTCCTGACTTTC
D: TRBD2
J: TRBJ2-6
V: TRBV2
size: NA

CDR3: CASSQYTTGEHEQFF
DNA: TGTGCCAGCAGCCAGTATACCACAGGGGAACATGAGCAGTTCTTC
D: TRBD1
J: TRBJ2-1
V: TRBV3-1/TRBV3-2
size: NA

CDR3: CASSPDRGSYNEQFF
DNA: TGTGCCAGCAGCCCGGACAGGGGGTCCTACAATGAGCAGTTCTTC
D: TRBD1
J: TRBJ2-1
V: TRBV6-5
size: NA

CDR3: CASSHSGDTEAFF
DNA: TGCGCCAGCAGTCATTCAGGGGACACTGAAGCTTTCTTT
D: NA
J: TRBJ1-1
V: TRBV5-1
size: NA

CDR3: CATSRGSSGNTIYF
DNA: TGTGCCACCAGCAGGGGGAGCTCTGGAAACACCATATATTTT
D: NA
J: TRBJ1-3
V: TRBV15
size: once

CDR3: CASSQALNTGELFF
DNA: TGTGCCAGCAGCCAAGCCTTGAACACCGGGGAGCTGTTTTTT
D: NA
J: TRBJ2-2
V: TRBV4-2
size: NA

CDR3: CASTPSSGTPTF
DNA: TGTGCCAGCACCCCCTCCTCCGGGACTCCAACCTTC
D: NA
J: TRBJ2-4
V: TRBV12-3/TRBV12-4
size: NA

CDR3: CASSPRQGLSTEAFF
DNA: TGTGCCAGCAGCCCTCGACAGGGGTTGAGCACTGAAGCTTTCTTT
D: TRBD1
J: TRBJ1-1
V: TRBV9
size: NA

CDR3: CASSSAYTGGTGANVLTF
DNA: TGTGCCAGCAGCTCGGCCTACACAGGGGGCACTGGGGCCAACGTCCTGACTTTC
D: TRBD1
J: TRBJ2-6
V: TRBV7-3
size: NA

CDR3: CASSRESTDTQYF
DNA: TGTGCCAGCAGTAGGGAGAGCACAGATACGCAGTATTTT
D: NA
J: TRBJ2-3
V: TRBV27
size: NA

CDR3: CASSFIQGQGGYTF
DNA: TGTGCCAGCAGCTTCATACAGGGGCAGGGTGGCTACACCTTC
D: TRBD1
J: TRBJ1-2
V: TRBV7-9
size: NA

CDR3: CASSVGLVASRFNTGELFF
DNA: TGTGCCAGCAGCGTAGGTCTAGTGGCTAGCCGCTTTAACACCGGGGAGCTGTTTTTT
D: NA
J: TRBJ2-2
V: TRBV9
size: NA

CDR3: CASSQGLVGTGSKETQYF
DNA: TGTGCCAGCAGCCAAGGGTTAGTAGGGACAGGGAGTAAGGAGACCCAGTACTTC
D: TRBD1
J: TRBJ2-5
V: TRBV3-1/TRBV3-2
size: NA

CDR3: CASSFYRANTEAFF
DNA: TGTGCCAGCAGTTTCTACAGGGCGAACACTGAAGCTTTCTTT
D: NA
J: TRBJ1-1
V: TRBV28
size: NA

CDR3: CASSQALAGFTDTQYF
DNA: TGCGCCAGCAGCCAAGCCCTAGCGGGATTCACAGATACGCAGTATTTT
D: TRBD2
J: TRBJ2-3
V: TRBV4-1
size: NA

CDR3: CASSKAIGDSKNTEAFF
DNA: TGTGCCAGCAGCAAAGCCATAGGGGACAGCAAGAACACTGAAGCTTTCTTT
D: NA
J: TRBJ1-1
V: TRBV21-1
size: NA

CDR3: CASSSGTSPSTDTQYF
DNA: TGCGCCAGCAGCTCCGGGACTAGCCCTAGCACAGATACGCAGTATTTT
D: TRBD2
J: TRBJ2-3
V: TRBV5-1
size: NA

CDR3: CASSSWARRADTQYF
DNA: TGTGCCAGCAGCTCCTGGGCCCGGCGGGCAGATACGCAGTATTTT
D: NA
J: TRBJ2-3
V: TRBV12-1
size: NA

CDR3: CAISAGQGRTEAFF
DNA: TGTGCCATCAGTGCCGGACAGGGGAGAACTGAAGCTTTCTTT
D: TRBD1
J: TRBJ1-1
V: TRBV10-3
size: NA

CDR3: CASSDPGQGLPHTEAFF
DNA: TGTGCCAGCAGTGACCCGGGACAGGGTCTTCCTCACACTGAAGCTTTCTTT
D: TRBD1
J: TRBJ1-1
V: TRBV6-1
size: few

CDR3: CASSIDRGEPNQPQHF
DNA: TGTGCCAGTAGTATAGATCGGGGGGAGCCGAATCAGCCCCAGCATTTT
D: NA
J: TRBJ1-5
V: TRBV19
size: NA

CDR3: CASRLQGSGYTF
DNA: TGTGCCAGCAGATTACAGGGGAGCGGCTACACCTTC
D: TRBD1
J: TRBJ1-2
V: TRBV2
size: NA

CDR3: CATAGLNSYEQYF
DNA: TGTGCCACCGCGGGACTGAACTCCTACGAGCAGTACTTC
D: NA
J: TRBJ2-7
V: TRBV24-1
size: NA

CDR3: CASSHPGQGNYGYTF
DNA: TGCGCCAGCAGCCATCCGGGACAGGGGAACTATGGCTACACCTTC
D: TRBD1
J: TRBJ1-2
V: TRBV4-1
size: NA

CDR3: CASTLEDGYTF
DNA: TGTGCCAGCACCCTGGAGGATGGCTACACCTTC
D: NA
J: TRBJ1-2
V: TRBV7-2
size: NA

CDR3: CASSKLAGAYNEQFF
DNA: TGTGCCAGCAGCAAACTAGCGGGAGCCTACAATGAGCAGTTCTTC
D: TRBD2
J: TRBJ2-1
V: TRBV7-9
size: NA

CDR3: CATSFGSRTDTQYF
DNA: TGTGCCACCAGTTTCGGTAGCCGCACAGATACGCAGTATTTT
D: NA
J: TRBJ2-3
V: TRBV24-1
size: once

CDR3: CASSPGTAYGYTF
DNA: TGTGCCAGCAGCCCTGGGACAGCCTATGGCTACACCTTC
D: TRBD1
J: TRBJ1-2
V: TRBV7-6
size: NA

CDR3: CASSHGQSLAKNIQYF
DNA: TGCGCCAGCAGCCATGGACAGTCCCTAGCCAAAAACATTCAGTACTTC
D: NA
J: TRBJ2-4
V: TRBV4-1
size: NA

CDR3: CASRLRDNTEAFF
DNA: TGTGCCAGCAGGCTCCGGGATAACACTGAAGCTTTCTTT
D: NA
J: TRBJ1-1
V: TRBV6-5
size: NA

CDR3: CASSELAGGAETQYF
DNA: TGTGCCAGCAGCGAACTAGCGGGGGGAGCAGAGACCCAGTACTTC
D: TRBD2
J: TRBJ2-5
V: TRBV5-4
size: NA

CDR3: CASSPGTNYGYTF
DNA: TGTGCCAGCAGCCCCGGGACAAACTATGGCTACACCTTC
D: NA
J: TRBJ1-2
V: TRBV3-1/TRBV3-2
size: NA

CDR3: CASSFGQGADYGYTF
DNA: TGTGCCAGCAGCTTCGGACAGGGGGCTGACTATGGCTACACCTTC
D: TRBD1
J: TRBJ1-2
V: TRBV7-9
size: NA

CDR3: CASSLATKRNGYTF
DNA: TGTGCCAGCAGCTTAGCAACGAAGAGAAATGGCTACACCTTC
D: NA
J: TRBJ1-2
V: TRBV3-1/TRBV3-2
size: NA

CDR3: CALHGTALTEQFF
DNA: TGTGCCTTGCACGGGACAGCCTTGACTGAGCAGTTCTTC
D: TRBD1
J: TRBJ2-1
V: TRBV2
size: NA

CDR3: CASSPSGLLFLNEQFF
DNA: TGTGCCAGTAGCCCTTCGGGACTCCTGTTTCTCAATGAGCAGTTCTTC
D: NA
J: TRBJ2-1
V: TRBV19
size: once

CDR3: CASRLGGARYGYTF
DNA: TGTGCCAGCAGACTGGGGGGGGCACGCTATGGCTACACCTTC
D: NA
J: TRBJ1-2
V: TRBV28
size: NA

CDR3: CASSTRDSQETQYF
DNA: TGCGCCAGCAGCACACGGGACAGCCAAGAGACCCAGTACTTC
D: TRBD1
J: TRBJ2-5
V: TRBV5-1
size: NA

CDR3: CASSIDRETQYF
DNA: TGTGCCAGTAGTATAGACCGAGAGACCCAGTACTTC
D: NA
J: TRBJ2-5
V: TRBV19
size: NA